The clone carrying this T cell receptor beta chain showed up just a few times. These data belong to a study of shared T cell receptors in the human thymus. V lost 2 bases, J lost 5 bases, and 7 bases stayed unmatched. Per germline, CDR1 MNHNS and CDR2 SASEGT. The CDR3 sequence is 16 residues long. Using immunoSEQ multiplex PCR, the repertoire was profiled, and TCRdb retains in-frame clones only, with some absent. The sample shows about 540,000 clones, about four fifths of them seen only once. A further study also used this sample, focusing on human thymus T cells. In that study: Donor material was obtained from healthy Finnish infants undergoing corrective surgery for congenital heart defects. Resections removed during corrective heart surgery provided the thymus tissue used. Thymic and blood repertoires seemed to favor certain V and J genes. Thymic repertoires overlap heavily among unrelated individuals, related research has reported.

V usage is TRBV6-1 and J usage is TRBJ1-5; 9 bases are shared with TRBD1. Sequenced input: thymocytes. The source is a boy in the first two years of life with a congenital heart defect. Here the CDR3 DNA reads TGTGCCAGCAGTGAAAGGAGGGACAGGGCACATCAGCCCCAGCATTTT. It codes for CASSERRDRAHQPQHF.